Below, 22 T cell receptor beta chains from the same sample are listed, as sequenced in a study of T cell responses to AZD1222 COVID-19 vaccine. Repertoires were generated with immunoSEQ multiplex PCR, while TCRdb's copy carries only in-frame clones and drops some. The table lists more than 150,000 clones, 94% of them singletons. Source: peripheral blood, taken on day 0 of AZD1222 vaccination. Receptors were obtained from an adult in good health.

V and J are TRBV27 and TRBJ1-1; weak D call: TRBD1 (6 bases). V dropped 6 bases and J dropped 7 bases, with 18 bases sitting between them. CDR1 is MNHEY, CDR2 SMNVEV, per germline (reference sequence). The CDR3 has 14 amino acids. The CDR3 spells CASSDEGVGGEAFF. CDR3 nucleotide sequence: TGTGCCAGCAGCGATGAGGGGGTCGGGGGTGAAGCTTTCTTT.

The CDR3 loop reads CASSQDRSGREFF. The CDR3 coding sequence is TGTGCCAGCAGCCAAGATAGGTCGGGGAGGGAGTTCTTC. V gene TRBV3-1 (or the pseudogene TRBV3-2) combines with J gene TRBJ2-1; 7 bases match TRBD2. The CDR3 has 13 residues. J lost 14 bases, V lost 0 bases, and 7 bases had no gene match. The germline V gene encodes CDR1 LGHDT and CDR2 YNNKEL (reference sequence).

The rearrangement uses TRBV19 and TRBJ2-6; D remains unclear. V dropped 7 bases and J dropped 2 bases, with 0 bases sitting between them. Germline V gives CDR1 LNHDA, CDR2 SQIVND (reference sequence). There are 11 residues in the CDR3. This CDR3 reads CASTGANVLTF. The CDR3 DNA sequence: TGTGCCAGTACTGGGGCCAACGTCCTGACTTTC.

The CDR3 protein is CASSGSSLANSPLHF. CDR3 in DNA: TGTGCCAGTAGTGGATCCTCGTTGGCGAATTCACCCCTCCACTTT. The chain uses TRBV19 and TRBJ1-6; no clear D. The length of the CDR3 is 15 residues. From germline, CDR1 is LNHDA and CDR2 SQIVND (reference sequence). V dropped 5 bases and J dropped 7 bases, with 15 bases sitting between them.

The rearrangement joins TRBV27 to TRBJ2-1; D might be TRBD1 (7 bases). Deletions cut 5 bases from V and 2 bases from J, with 10 bases between. This CDR3 is built from 14 residues. The germline V gene has CDR1 MNHEY and CDR2 SMNVEV (reference sequence). CDR3 sequence reads: CASSPRGAYNEQFF. The CDR3 bases are TGTGCCAGCAGTCCCAGGGGGGCCTACAATGAGCAGTTCTTC.

The chain employs TRBV19 and TRBJ1-5; 8 bases match TRBD1. The CDR3 consists of 15 residues. With V trimmed by 5 bases and J by 7 bases, 10 bases remained unmatched. Germline values: CDR1 LNHDA, CDR2 SQIVND (reference sequence). For the CDR3, the DNA is TGTGCCAGTAGTTTCCAGACAGGGGAAGGCCAGCCCCAGCATTTT. It translates to CASSFQTGEGQPQHF.

The chain links TRBV9 to TRBJ2-7, with 14 bases matching TRBD2. Per germline, CDR1 SGDLS and CDR2 YYNGEE. The CDR3 extends over 15 amino acids. V was clipped by 2 bases and J by 7 bases; unmatched bases: 5. This CDR3 is CASSVGTSGSDEQYF. CDR3 coding DNA: TGTGCCAGCAGCGTCGGGACTAGCGGGAGTGATGAGCAGTACTTC.

The chain carries TRBV18 and TRBJ1-6; D remains unclear. Germline V lookup: CDR1 KGHSH, CDR2 LQKENI. Between the trimmed V and J ends, which lost 6 bases and 10 bases, there was a span of 16 bases. There are 14 residues in the CDR3. The CDR3 nucleotides read TGTGCCAGCTCCCCTGGGGTCAGATCCTCACCCCTCCACTTT. Its translation is CASSPGVRSSPLHF.

The J gene is TRBJ1-1, the V gene TRBV7-9; D perhaps matches TRBD1 (5 bases). Trimming pared 5 bases from V and 4 bases from J, leaving 14 bases between. The CDR3 runs 14 residues. Germline V gene data show CDR1 as SEHNR and CDR2 as FQNEAQ (reference sequence). CDR3 DNA sequence: TGTGCCAGCAGCCGTTTCGACAGCGGCACTGAAGCTTTCTTT. It translates to CASSRFDSGTEAFF.

The chain combines TRBV7-9 with TRBJ1-2, with D perhaps matching TRBD1 (5 bases). CDR1 is SEHNR and CDR2 is FQNEAQ in the germline V gene (reference sequence). This CDR3 has 15 residues. With 3 bases removed from V and 3 bases from J, the gap between germline ends came to 14 bases. CDR3 sequence (DNA): TGTGCCAGCAGCTTGAACCTCAGGGCCGACTATGGCTACACCTTC. This translates into CASSLNLRADYGYTF.

The gene calls are TRBV11-2 and TRBJ1-1; D gene unclear. The germline V gene has CDR1 SGHAT and CDR2 FQNNGV. Trimming left V 5 bases short and J 7 bases short, with 11 bases between. This CDR3 is built from 12 residues. This chain's CDR3 is CASSPTSGEAFF. The CDR3 DNA is TGTGCCAGCAGCCCAACCTCGGGTGAAGCTTTCTTT.

J is TRBJ2-1 and V is TRBV5-4; 8 positions agree with TRBD2. The CDR3 length is 14 residues. CDR1 SGHNT and CDR2 YYREEE come from the germline V gene (reference sequence). Trimming removed 4 bases from V and 6 bases from J; junction bases left unmatched: 6. The CDR3 loop is CASSPGGPGNEQFF. In nucleotides, the CDR3 is TGTGCCAGCAGCCCGGGAGGGCCCGGCAATGAGCAGTTCTTC.

The rearrangement links TRBV11-2 to TRBJ2-7; D is perhaps TRBD2 (7 bases). V was cut by 5 bases and J by 2 bases, with 25 bases left in between. The germline gives CDR1 SGHAT, CDR2 FQNNGV. The CDR3 length is 18 residues. CDR3 residues: CASSLGGVRLTGTYEQYF. As DNA, the CDR3 is TGTGCCAGCAGCCTAGGGGGGGTTCGACTAACCGGGACCTACGAGCAGTACTTC.

V gene TRBV3-1 (or the pseudogene TRBV3-2) combines with J gene TRBJ2-1, with D perhaps TRBD2 (6 bases). This CDR3 is built from 14 residues. V shed 9 bases and J shed 10 bases, with 22 bases lying between them. Germline V gene sequence: CDR1 LGHDT, CDR2 YNNKEL (reference sequence). The CDR3 nucleotides are TGTGCCAGTCAGGCTCCTAGCCTTAGCGGCGAGCAGTTCTTC. Protein sequence: CASQAPSLSGEQFF.

This chain uses TRBV29-1 with TRBJ1-1, with D perhaps TRBD1 (5 bases). Trimming left V 7 bases short and J 5 bases short, with 14 bases between. The CDR3 extends over 12 amino acids. Germline lookup yields CDR1 SQVTM and CDR2 ANQGSEA. The chain's CDR3 is CSATVGGTEAFF. CDR3 in DNA: TGCAGCGCTACAGTGGGGGGGACTGAAGCTTTCTTT.

This chain connects TRBV27 to TRBJ1-5, with TRBD1 as a possible D gene (5 bases). V lost 8 bases and J lost 9, with 20 bases in between. CDR1 and CDR2 from the germline V gene are MNHEY and SMNVEV (reference sequence). The CDR3 is 14 amino acids. The CDR3 sequence is CASGAGLTPGPQHF. The CDR3 DNA is TGTGCCAGCGGGGCTGGCTTGACCCCAGGGCCCCAGCATTTT.

The rearrangement joins TRBV2 to TRBJ2-2, with 10 bases matching TRBD1. Per germline, CDR1 SNHLY and CDR2 FYNNEI. V was pared by 6 bases and J by 2 bases, with 9 bases of the junction left unmatched. This CDR3 has 17 amino acids. CDR3 in amino acids: CASSGTGDRLNTGELFF. The CDR3, as DNA: TGTGCCAGCAGCGGGACAGGGGATAGACTAAACACCGGGGAGCTGTTTTTT.

J is TRBJ1-3 and V is TRBV7-8; D remains unclear. The CDR3 has 17 residues. Germline CDR1 SGHVS, CDR2 FQNEAQ. The ends were cut back, 2 bases at V and 0 bases at J, with 14 bases in the middle. This CDR3 reads CASSLREAEYSGNTIYF. CDR3 in DNA: TGTGCCAGCAGCTTAAGGGAAGCGGAGTACTCTGGAAACACCATATATTTT.

This clone was seen only once. The gene calls are TRBV6-1 and TRBJ2-3; the D is unclear. CDR1 is MNHNS and CDR2 is SASEGT in the germline V gene. The CDR3 is made up of 14 amino acids. The V end lost 1 base, the J end lost 1 base, and 6 bases lay between the germline ends. The CDR3 nucleotides are TGTGCCAGCAGTGAAGGGCCTCGCACAGATACGCAGTATTTT. Translated: CASSEGPRTDTQYF.

The rearrangement links TRBV6-4 to TRBJ2-3, with D possibly TRBD2 on 7 matching bases. Between the trimmed V and J ends, which lost 0 bases and 6 bases, there was a span of 10 bases. Per the germline V gene, CDR1 is MRHNA and CDR2 is SNTAGT. The CDR3 loop spans 14 amino acids. The CDR3 region is CASSDSAGADTQYF. CDR3 DNA: TGTGCCAGCAGTGACTCCGCGGGGGCCGATACGCAGTATTTT.

V and J are TRBV4-1 and TRBJ1-6, with 7 bases aligning to TRBD1. V gave up 9 bases and J gave up 10 bases; unmatched junction bases: 12. This CDR3 contains 14 residues. Germline-derived CDR1 and CDR2 are MGHRA and YSYEKL. The CDR3: CASRRQGIESPLHF. CDR3 nucleotide sequence: TGCGCCAGTAGAAGACAGGGAATAGAATCACCCCTCCACTTT.

This rearrangement joins TRBV7-2 to TRBJ1-2; tentatively, D is TRBD1 (6 bases). Trimming cost V 2 bases and J 8 bases, with 12 bases left between them. Germline V gene sequence: CDR1 SGHTA, CDR2 FQGNSA. This CDR3 comprises 13 residues. The CDR3 here is CASSLTTGRGYTF. CDR3 in DNA: TGTGCCAGCAGCTTAACCACAGGGCGAGGCTACACCTTC.